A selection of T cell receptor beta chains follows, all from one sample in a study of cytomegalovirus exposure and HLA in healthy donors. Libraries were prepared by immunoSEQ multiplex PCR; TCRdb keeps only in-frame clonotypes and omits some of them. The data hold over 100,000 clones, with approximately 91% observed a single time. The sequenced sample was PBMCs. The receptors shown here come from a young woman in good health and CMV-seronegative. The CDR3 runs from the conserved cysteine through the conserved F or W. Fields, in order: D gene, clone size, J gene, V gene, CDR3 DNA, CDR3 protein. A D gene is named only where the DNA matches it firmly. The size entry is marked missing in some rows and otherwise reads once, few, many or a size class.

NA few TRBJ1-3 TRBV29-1 TGCAGCGTAACAGGTTCCCATAGAAACACCATATATTTT CSVTGSHRNTIYF
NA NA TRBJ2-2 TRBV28 TGTGCCAGCAGTTTATCGAGGCGATCCCGCACCGGGGAGCTGTTTTTT CASSLSRRSRTGELFF
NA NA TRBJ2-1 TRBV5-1 TGCGCCAGCAGCTTGGGGGAGTTAGAGCAGTTCTTC CASSLGELEQFF
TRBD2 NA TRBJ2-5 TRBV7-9 TGTGCCAGCAGCCCTACGGGGAGGGGAGAGACCCAGTACTTC CASSPTGRGETQYF
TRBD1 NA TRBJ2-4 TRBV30 TGTGCCTGGGACTCGGGACAGGGACTAGCCAAAAACATTCAGTACTTC CAWDSGQGLAKNIQYF
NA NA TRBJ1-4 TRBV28 TGTGCCAGCTGGGCGGGGTTTACTAATGAAAAACTGTTTTTT CASWAGFTNEKLFF
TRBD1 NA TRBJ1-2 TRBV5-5 TGTGCCAGCAGCTCGACGGGACAGGACAACTATGGCTACACCTTC CASSSTGQDNYGYTF
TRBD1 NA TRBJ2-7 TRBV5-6 TGTGCCAGCACCACCCAGGACAGGACCTACGAGCAGTACTTC CASTTQDRTYEQYF
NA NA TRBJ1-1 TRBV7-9 TGTGCCAGCAGCTTAGGCGGCTCCAACACTGAAGCTTTCTTT CASSLGGSNTEAFF
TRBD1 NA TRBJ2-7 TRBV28 TGTGCCAGCAGGGAGTTTGCAGGGGGCGACGAGCAGTACTTC CASREFAGGDEQYF
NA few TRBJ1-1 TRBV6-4 TGTGCCAGCAGAACCGGACCTGAGGGAACTGAAGCTTTCTTT CASRTGPEGTEAFF
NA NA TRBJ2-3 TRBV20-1 TGCAGTGCCAGGGGAACAGATACGCAGTATTTT CSARGTDTQYF
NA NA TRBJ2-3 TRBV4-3 TGCGCCAGCAGCCAAGATCTCAGGCAGGTCACAGATACGCAGTATTTT CASSQDLRQVTDTQYF
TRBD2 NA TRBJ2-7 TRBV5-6 TGTGCCAGCAGCGGGACTAGCGGGACCGCTTCCTACGAGCAGTACTTC CASSGTSGTASYEQYF
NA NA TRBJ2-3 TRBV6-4 TGTGCCAGCAGTGACTCGGCAGGTTGGGGCACAGATACGCAGTATTTT CASSDSAGWGTDTQYF
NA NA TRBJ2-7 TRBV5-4 TGTGCCAGCAGCTTAGGTAACAGTTACGAGCAGTACTTC CASSLGNSYEQYF
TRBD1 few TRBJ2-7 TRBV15 TGTGCCACCAGCCCTCCCCAGGGACAGGCCACCTACGAGCAGTACTTC CATSPPQGQATYEQYF
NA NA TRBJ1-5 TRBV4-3 TGCGCCAGCAGCCAAGAGTTCCAACAGGGATATCAGCCCCAGCATTTT CASSQEFQQGYQPQHF
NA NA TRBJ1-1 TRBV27 TGTGCCAGCAGTTTACAAGGACAGACCACTGAAGCTTTCTTT CASSLQGQTTEAFF
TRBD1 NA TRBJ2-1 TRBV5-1 TGCGCCAGCAGCGGGGGGTCCCGGGACAGGGGCTATGAGCAGTTCTTC CASSGGSRDRGYEQFF
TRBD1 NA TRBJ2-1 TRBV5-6 TGTGCCAGCAGCTCGCTAGGACAGGTCAATGAGCAGTTCTTC CASSSLGQVNEQFF
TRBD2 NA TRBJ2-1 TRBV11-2 TGTGCCAGCAGCTTATTAAGCGGGAGAAGGGTCTACAATGAGCAGTTCTTC CASSLLSGRRVYNEQFF
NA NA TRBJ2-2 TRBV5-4 TGTGCCAGCGGGAGGCGCGGGGAGCTGTTTTTT CASGRRGELFF
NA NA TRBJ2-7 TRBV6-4 TGTGCCAACCCCCCTCCAAAGGACAGAAGCTCCTACGAGCAGTACTTC CANPPPKDRSSYEQYF
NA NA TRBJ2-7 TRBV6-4 TGTGCCAGCAGTGTTTTGGGACATAGGACCTACGAGCAGTACTTC CASSVLGHRTYEQYF
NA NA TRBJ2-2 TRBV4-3 TGCGCCAGCAGGTCCCTTGGGGGGACAGCTCATACCGGGGAGCTGTTTTTT CASRSLGGTAHTGELFF
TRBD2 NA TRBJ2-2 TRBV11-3 TGTGCCAGCAGCGGCCAACGGGAGGGGCCTGTCGGGGAGCTGTTTTTT CASSGQREGPVGELFF
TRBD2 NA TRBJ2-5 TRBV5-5 TGTGCCAGCAGCCCCGCCGGGACTAAAGAGACCCAGTACTTC CASSPAGTKETQYF
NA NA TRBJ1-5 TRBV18 TGTGCCAGCTCACCACGCGGAGATCAGCCCCAGCATTTT CASSPRGDQPQHF
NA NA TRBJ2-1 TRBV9 TGTGCCAGCAGCGTCGGGATTTACAATGAGCAGTTCTTC CASSVGIYNEQFF
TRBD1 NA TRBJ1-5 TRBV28 TGTGCCAGCAGTTTGGGAGGACAGGGTGATCAGCCCCAGCATTTT CASSLGGQGDQPQHF
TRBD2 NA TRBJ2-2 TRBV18 TGTGCCAGCGCACGCGACGCGGGAGCTAGGACCGGGGAGCTGTTTTTT CASARDAGARTGELFF
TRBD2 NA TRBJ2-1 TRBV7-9 TGTGCCAGCAGCCCAGGACTAGCGGAGGGTAATGAGCAGTTCTTC CASSPGLAEGNEQFF
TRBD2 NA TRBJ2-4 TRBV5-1 TGCGCCAGCAGCCAGGGACTACAAAACATTCAGTACTTC CASSQGLQNIQYF
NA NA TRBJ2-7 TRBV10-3 TGTGCCATCGCGGGCGGAGGGTTGGGCGAGCAGTACTTC CAIAGGGLGEQYF
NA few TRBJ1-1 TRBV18 TGTGCCAGCTCACAGAGGAACACTGAAGCTTTCTTT CASSQRNTEAFF
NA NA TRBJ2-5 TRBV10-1 TGCGCCAGCAGACAGGAAAAAGGGCGGGAGACCCAGTACTTC CASRQEKGRETQYF
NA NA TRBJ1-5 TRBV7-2 TGTGCCAGCAGCTTAATGGAGGTGAGTCAGCCCCAGCATTTT CASSLMEVSQPQHF
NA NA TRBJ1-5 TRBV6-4 TGTGCCAGCAGTGCAGGGGAGGGCCACCAGCATTTT CASSAGEGHQHF
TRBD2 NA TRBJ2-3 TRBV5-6 TGTGCCAGCAGCTTCACTAGCGGGAGTAGCAATACGCAGTATTTT CASSFTSGSSNTQYF
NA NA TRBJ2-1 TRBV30 TGTGCCTGGAGTGTATGGAGGGAGCAGTTCTTC CAWSVWREQFF
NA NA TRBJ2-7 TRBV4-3 TGCGCCAGCAGCCAAGAAGCAGGGAAGGTTTACGAGCAGTACTTC CASSQEAGKVYEQYF
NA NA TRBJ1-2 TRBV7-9 TGTGCCAGCAGCTTAGAAATGATCGGGGAAGGCTACACCTTC CASSLEMIGEGYTF
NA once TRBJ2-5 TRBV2 TGTGCCAGCAGTGAAAGGAGGGAGACCCAGTACTTC CASSERRETQYF
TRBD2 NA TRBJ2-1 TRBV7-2 TGTGCCAGCAGCTTAAACGGGAGGAAGCATGAGCAGTTCTTC CASSLNGRKHEQFF
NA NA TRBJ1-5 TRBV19 TGTGCCAGTAGTATTCGTATCCTAAACCATCAGCCCCAGCATTTT CASSIRILNHQPQHF
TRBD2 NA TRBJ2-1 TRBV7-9 TGTGCCAGCAGTCCGGGGACTAGCGGGAGGGCCTATGAGCAGTTCTTC CASSPGTSGRAYEQFF
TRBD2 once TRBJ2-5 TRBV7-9 TGTGCCAGCAGCCACGCCCAATTAGCGGGAGGGACTCAAGAGACCCAGTACTTC CASSHAQLAGGTQETQYF
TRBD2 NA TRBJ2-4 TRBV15 TGTGCCACCAGCAGCTTCGTCCCGGGACTAGGGAACATTCAGTACTTC CATSSFVPGLGNIQYF
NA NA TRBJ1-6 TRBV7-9 TGTGCCAGCAGCTTATCCGCCACAGGGCATAATTCACCCCTCCACTTT CASSLSATGHNSPLHF
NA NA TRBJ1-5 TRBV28 TGTGCCAGCAGTTTGTTACAGGGTCACCAGCCCCAGCATTTT CASSLLQGHQPQHF
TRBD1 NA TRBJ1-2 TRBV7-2 TGTGCCAGCAGCTTAACAGGGGGATATGGCTACACCTTC CASSLTGGYGYTF
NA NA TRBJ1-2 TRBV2 TGTGCCAGCAGTGAAGCGACACCTAACTATGGCTACACCTTC CASSEATPNYGYTF
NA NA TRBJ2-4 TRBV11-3 TGTGCCAGCAGCTTCGGGGGAGGCGGGAACATTCAGTACTTC CASSFGGGGNIQYF
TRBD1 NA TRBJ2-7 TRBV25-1 TGTGCCAGCTCAGGGACAGACCCTCCCTACGAGCAGTACTTC CASSGTDPPYEQYF